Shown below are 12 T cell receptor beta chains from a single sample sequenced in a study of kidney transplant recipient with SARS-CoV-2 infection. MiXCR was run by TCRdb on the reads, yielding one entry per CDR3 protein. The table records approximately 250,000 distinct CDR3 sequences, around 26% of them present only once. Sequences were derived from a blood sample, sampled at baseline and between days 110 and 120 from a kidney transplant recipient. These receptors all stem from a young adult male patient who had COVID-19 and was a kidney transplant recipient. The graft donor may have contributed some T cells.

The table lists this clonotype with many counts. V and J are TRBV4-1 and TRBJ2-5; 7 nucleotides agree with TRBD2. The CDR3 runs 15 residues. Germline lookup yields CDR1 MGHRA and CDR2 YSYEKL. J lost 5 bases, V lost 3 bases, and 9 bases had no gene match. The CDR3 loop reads CASSQRLAGYETQYF. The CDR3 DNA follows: TGCGCCAGCAGCCAGCGACTAGCCGGGTATGAGACCCAGTACTTC.

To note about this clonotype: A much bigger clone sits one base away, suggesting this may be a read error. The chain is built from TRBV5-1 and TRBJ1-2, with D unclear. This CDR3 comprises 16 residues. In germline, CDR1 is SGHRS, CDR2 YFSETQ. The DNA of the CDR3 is TGCGCCAGCTCGATCTCATCGGTTCGAAAGACCTATGACTACACCTTC. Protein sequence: CASSISSVRKTYDYTF. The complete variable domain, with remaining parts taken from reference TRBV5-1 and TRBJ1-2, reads KAGVTQTPRYLIKTRGQQVTLSCSPISGHRSVSWYQQTPGQGLQFLFEYFSETQRNKGNFPGRFSGRQFSNSRSEMNVSTLELGDSALYLCASSISSVRKTYDYTFGSGTRLTVV.

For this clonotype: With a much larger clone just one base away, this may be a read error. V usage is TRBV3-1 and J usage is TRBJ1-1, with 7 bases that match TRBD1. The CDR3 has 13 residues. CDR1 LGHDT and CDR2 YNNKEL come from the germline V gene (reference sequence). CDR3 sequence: CASNRGLHTEALF. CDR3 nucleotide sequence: TGTGCCAGCAACAGGGGATTGCACACTGAAGCTCTCTTT.

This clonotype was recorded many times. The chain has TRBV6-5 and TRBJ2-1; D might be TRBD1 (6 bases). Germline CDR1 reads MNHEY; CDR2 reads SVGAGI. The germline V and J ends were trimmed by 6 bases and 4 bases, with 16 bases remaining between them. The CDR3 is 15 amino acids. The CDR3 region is CASRGNRALYNEQFF. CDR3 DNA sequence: TGTGCCAGCAGGGGTAACAGGGCCCTGTACAATGAGCAGTTCTTC.

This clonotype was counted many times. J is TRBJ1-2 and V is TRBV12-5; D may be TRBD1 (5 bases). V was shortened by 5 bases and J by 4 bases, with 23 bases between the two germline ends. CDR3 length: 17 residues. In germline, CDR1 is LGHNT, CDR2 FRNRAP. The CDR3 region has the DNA TGTGCTAGTGGTCCCACAATTTTGCAGGGAAAGACCTATGGCTACACCTTC. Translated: CASGPTILQGKTYGYTF.

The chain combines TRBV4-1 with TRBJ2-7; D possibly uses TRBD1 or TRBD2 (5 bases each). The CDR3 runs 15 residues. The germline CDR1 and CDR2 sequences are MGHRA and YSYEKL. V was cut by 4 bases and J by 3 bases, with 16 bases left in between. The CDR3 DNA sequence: TGCGCCAGCAGCCTACTCGGGACGGACGGCTACGAGCAGTACTTC. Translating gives CASSLLGTDGYEQYF.

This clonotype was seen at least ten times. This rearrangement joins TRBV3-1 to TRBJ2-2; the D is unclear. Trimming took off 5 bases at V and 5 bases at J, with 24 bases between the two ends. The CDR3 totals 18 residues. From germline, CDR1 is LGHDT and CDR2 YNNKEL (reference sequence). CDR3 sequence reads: CASSNGSPISGLTGELFF. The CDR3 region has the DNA TGTGCCAGCAGCAACGGAAGTCCCATTTCAGGCTTGACCGGGGAGCTGTTTTTT.

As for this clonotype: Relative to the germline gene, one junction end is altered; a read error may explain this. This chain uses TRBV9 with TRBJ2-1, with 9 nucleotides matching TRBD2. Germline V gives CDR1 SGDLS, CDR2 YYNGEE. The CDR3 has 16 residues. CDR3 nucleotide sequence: TGTACCAGCAGCGGCGGGACTAGCAGTTCCTACAATGAGCAGTTCTTC. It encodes CTSSGGTSSSYNEQFF.

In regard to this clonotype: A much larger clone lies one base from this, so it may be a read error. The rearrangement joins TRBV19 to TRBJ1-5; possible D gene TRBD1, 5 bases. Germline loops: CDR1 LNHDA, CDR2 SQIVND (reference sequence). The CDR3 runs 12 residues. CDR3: CASTGGPGPRHF. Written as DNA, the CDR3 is TGTGCCAGTACGGGAGGGCCGGGGCCCCGGCATTTT.

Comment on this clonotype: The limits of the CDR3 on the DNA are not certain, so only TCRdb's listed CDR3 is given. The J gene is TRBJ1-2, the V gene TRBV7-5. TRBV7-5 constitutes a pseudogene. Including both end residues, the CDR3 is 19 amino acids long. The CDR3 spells CISVPEGLSEVGKTYGYTF.

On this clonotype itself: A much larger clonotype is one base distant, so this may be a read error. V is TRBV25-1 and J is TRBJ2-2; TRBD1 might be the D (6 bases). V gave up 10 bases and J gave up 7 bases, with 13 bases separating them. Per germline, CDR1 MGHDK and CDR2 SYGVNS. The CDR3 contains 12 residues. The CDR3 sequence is CATTQGSGELFF. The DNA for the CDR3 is TGTGCCACTACGCAGGGGAGCGGGGAGCTGTTTTTT. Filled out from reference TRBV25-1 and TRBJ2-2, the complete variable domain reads EADIYQTPRYLVIGTGKKITLECSQTMGHDKMYWYQQDPGMELHLIHYSYGVNSTEKGDLSSESTVSRIRTEHFPLTLESARPSHTSQYLCATTQGSGELFFGEGSRLTVL.

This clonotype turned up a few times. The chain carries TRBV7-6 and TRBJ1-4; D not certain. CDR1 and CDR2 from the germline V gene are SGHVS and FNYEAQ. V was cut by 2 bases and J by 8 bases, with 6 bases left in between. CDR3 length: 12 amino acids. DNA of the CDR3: TGTGCCAGCAGCTTACAAGGGGAAAAACTGTTTTTT. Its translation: CASSLQGEKLFF. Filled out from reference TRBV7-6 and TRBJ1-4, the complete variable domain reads GAGVSQSPRYKVTKRGQDVALRCDPISGHVSLYWYRQALGQGPEFLTYFNYEAQQDKSGLPNDRFSAERPEGSISTLTIQRTEQRDSAMYRCASSLQGEKLFFGSGTQLSVL.